This is a list of T cell receptor beta chains from one sample in a study of blood T cell repertoires in COVID-19. Generated by immunoSEQ multiplex PCR, the TCRdb table keeps only in-frame clones and is missing some. The sample holds around 100,000 clones, roughly 81% seen once. The sample consisted of peripheral blood. The receptors were sampled from a man aged 35-49 years with acute or convalescent COVID-19. CDR3s leave out the opening cysteine and the closing phenylalanine or tryptophan.

V,CDR3
TRBV11-3,ASSLGGGLFTDTQY
TRBV7-2,ASSLIENEQF
TRBV7-2,ASTRQGGEKLF
TRBV7-3,ASSKGVTGTDTQY
TRBV12-5,ASGLGASGGYETQY
TRBV13,ASSLGGLYGYT
TRBV3-1/TRBV3-2,ARGTGGGPNTGELF
TRBV18,ASSPGQGAYEQY
TRBV5-3,ARSWAPGQGTGNTIY
TRBV7-9,ASSRYSGRATDTQY
TRBV7-8,ASSLAGQGVQPQH
TRBV7-9,ASSLTTRGQGSGYT
TRBV11-2,ASSFYAGALEQY
TRBV3-1/TRBV3-2,ASSLLAGSSYEQY
TRBV18,ASSRAGGETQY
TRBV21-1,ARYREEGPASPLH
TRBV11-3,ASRQGGSPLH
TRBV12-5,ASGGAGDLGYT
TRBV9,ASSITSTGELF
TRBV6-6,ASSRGQGAAGELF
TRBV18,ASSPQASSGNTIY
TRBV30,AWSVRSGVQY
TRBV18,ASSRHGLLTSSQTDTQY
TRBV19,ASSQGRITGTANYGYT
TRBV19,ASSPGQPPYEQY
TRBV27,ASSSQAGGLVGELF
TRBV18,ASSPDRFNEKLF
TRBV5-1,ASSRQGRKETQY
TRBV20-1,SASRRETQY
TRBV5-1,ASRKGARDNQETQY
TRBV25-1,ASSRNRGTEAF
TRBV18,ASSPGTGYEAF
TRBV5-5,ASSLEGGETQY
TRBV3-1/TRBV3-2,ASSSFGQGRGTQY
TRBV4-3,ASSQIQGASSYNSPLH
TRBV11-1,ASSHRQFLGEAF
TRBV7-6,ASSLGTGLWGEQY
TRBV13,ASSLGGRQGTNYGYT
TRBV7-9,ASSLERWGNTIY
TRBV10-2,ASSESGGWETQY
TRBV6-5,ASSLQENIEAF
TRBV19,ASSLLAGGVLETQY
TRBV18,ASSPEEGVAHNEQF
TRBV30,AWSSQGGSPLH
TRBV10-3,AISEPSQRGDRETQY
TRBV6-6,ASTSSRDRIYEQY
TRBV29-1,SVDGEARRVRNEQF
TRBV7-2,ASSLWRLAPNEQF
TRBV7-9,ASSFSGGAVYEQF
TRBV30,AWSRHPGQNTEAF
TRBV2,ATRRGLGANVLT
TRBV28,ASSSHASGNQPQH
TRBV5-4,ASSPTRGQETQY
TRBV5-1,ASSLGTDNGYT